This T cell receptor (beta chain) was captured in a study of T cells in Graves' hyperthyroidism and ophthalmopathy (dated by TCRdb to between 2019 and 2020). At the level of the whole study: Peripheral blood was sampled at the time of initial diagnosis, prior to any treatment. The paper reports TCR Vbeta CDR3 sequencing of 135 peripheral blood samples: around 41 ophthalmopathy, fewer than 80 hyperthyroidism and 17 progressor patients. To identify TCR V-J signatures that set the groups apart, the researchers used a discovery cohort of more than 95 patients, made up of fewer than 50 with Graves' ophthalmopathy and around 58 with stable Graves' hyperthyroidism. The approximately 97 discovery patients were randomly divided into training and test sets at a 7:3 ratio. The study also compared thyroid tissue and blood T-cell repertoires from about six Graves' hyperthyroidism patients. After sampling, hyperthyroidism patients received methimazole starting at 30 mg daily, and ophthalmopathy patients received high-dose intravenous methylprednisolone. Prospective prediction of ophthalmopathy was tested in an independent validation cohort of 18 to 20 hyperthyroidism patients and some 17 patients who later progressed to ophthalmopathy.

The TCR beta CDR3 regions were amplified from the RNA transcripts. A first-round RT-PCR of the TCR CDR3 used the HTBI primer set with the Qiagen OneStep RT-PCR kit. The libraries were constructed in a second round of multiplex PCR and then size-selected and purified. The libraries were sequenced on an Illumina HiSeq2000 using paired-end 100 bp reads. The authors' analysis ran thus. SOAPnuke was used to process the raw data, removing reads that contained adapters or uncalled bases, had a mean Phred below 15, or lacked an exact match to the constant primer or identifier. High-quality paired reads were merged with COPE v1.2.5, and unique nucleotide sequences were defined as clonotypes. MiTCR v1.1 was used to align clonotypes to the IMGT TRBV, TRBD and TRBJ reference segments. Analysis was restricted to V-J combinations with a frequency above 0.0001, which covered just over 98% of repertoires. The TCS score was defined as F50 (clonal expansion) divided by E x V (chaos), with BLOSUM62-based TCRdist calculated between CDR3 peptides within each V-J. Welch's t-statistics and random forest reduced just over 500 V-J features to under 15, which were used in a naive Bayes classifier (R e1071). In-frame beta chains were kept once TCRdb had trimmed the public reads at Q25 with fastp and called clones with MiXCR. Rows with a matching CDR3 protein are joined into one entry that keeps the most common DNA and genes. None of the V and J calls come from the authors' own analysis; TCRdb made them. The sample table holds 150,000 or so distinct CDR3 sequences, of which roughly a fifth were seen once. The biggest ten clones account for roughly 73% of the sample.

CDR1 is given as LNHNV and CDR2 as YYDKDF, both from the germline V gene (reference sequence). Deletion took 5 bases off V and 8 bases off J, with a span of 16 bases between the germline ends. Counted from cysteine to phenylalanine, this CDR3 has 14 amino acids. Kept here is only the CDR3 DNA, which spans 42 bases and is read in frame from base 1. Hyperthyroidism patients were newly diagnosed, with disease duration under 2 months, and aged 18 to 65 years. Patients with uncontrolled infections, other autoimmune diseases, pregnancy or lactation were excluded. Diagnoses were based on clinical symptoms, serum thyroxine and TRAb, thyroid ultrasound and orbital computed tomography. Blood from progressor patients was drawn when they were first diagnosed with hyperthyroidism, before any ophthalmopathy symptoms appeared. Ficoll-Paque density gradient centrifugation was used to isolate PBMCs from 8 to 10 ml of fresh peripheral blood. Patients classed as progressors first received a Graves' hyperthyroidism diagnosis and then went on to develop ophthalmopathy during follow-up. Total RNA was extracted using Trizol reagent, and RNA quality was assessed on an Agilent 2100 Bioanalyzer.

Study-level results and caveats: During validation, the model predicted progression to ophthalmopathy a median of about 6.3 months ahead of onset, with almost 71% sensitivity and 72.22% specificity. Most expanded thyroid clonotypes (frequency above 0.001) were also detected in blood, suggesting blood repertoires may reflect thyroid immune responses. Sample size was not statistically predetermined, and investigators were not blinded to group allocation. In cross-validation, a model built on a 13 V-J signature told ophthalmopathy apart from stable hyperthyroidism with approximately 90% sensitivity and approximately 84% specificity, and in testing the same model reached 80%/75%.

This clonotype has ten or more counts. No antigen is known for it. No base qualities exist here, and no much larger clone lies one base off it. Sequenced input: blood. The receptor was isolated from a woman between 50 and 59 years old with Graves' hyperthyroidism that later progressed to Graves' ophthalmopathy. The chain uses TRBV15 and TRBJ1-5; no D gene can be assigned with confidence. The DNA is as follows: TGTGCCACCAGCCCCCGACATGGTGTAGAGCCCCAGCATTTT. Its protein is CATSPRHGVEPQHF.